Listed here are 6 T cell receptor beta chains from one sample, sequenced in a study of T-cell reconstitution after alpha-beta-depleted transplantation in children. Unique molecular identifiers featured in how the TCRbeta library was prepared. TCRdb reprocessed the PCR reads with MiXCR, giving one entry per CDR3 protein. Of roughly 500,000 distinct CDR3 sequences listed, around a third are singletons. This specimen consisted of PBMCs from the stem cell graft donor, obtained from the stem cell graft. Source of these receptors: a human donor who donated a stem cell graft to a child with aplastic anemia.

This clonotype was seen only a few times. The V gene is TRBV27, the J gene TRBJ2-7; tentative D call: TRBD2 (6 bases). The CDR3 runs 15 residues. Trimming cost V 6 bases and J 1 base, with 16 bases left between them. CDR1 is MNHEY, CDR2 SMNVEV, per germline (reference sequence). The CDR3 protein is CASSLSLAYSYEQYF. CDR3 in DNA: TGTGCCAGCAGCCTGTCTCTAGCGTATTCCTACGAGCAGTACTTC.

This chain connects TRBV18 to TRBJ2-3; D possibly corresponds to TRBD2 (5 bases). This CDR3 is 13 amino acids long. Trimming pared 0 bases from V and 12 bases from J, leaving 13 bases between. Germline V gene sequence: CDR1 KGHSH, CDR2 LQKENI. In DNA, the CDR3 is TGTGCCAGCTCACCACCTACTGTGGAGGTTCAGTATTTT. This encodes CASSPPTVEVQYF.

The chain uses TRBV14 and TRBJ1-4; D remains unclear. This CDR3 contains 15 residues. Germline V gene data show CDR1 as SGHDN and CDR2 as FVKESK. V lost 4 bases and J lost 6, with 15 bases in between. The CDR3 DNA is TGTGCCAGCAGCCGCACCCCTCTGGGTGATGAAAAACTGTTTTTT. Protein product: CASSRTPLGDEKLFF. Full variable domain (outside the CDR3, taken from reference TRBV14 and TRBJ1-4): EAGVTQFPSHSVIEKGQTVTLRCDPISGHDNLYWYRRVMGKEIKFLLHFVKESKQDESGMPNNRFLAERTGGTYSTLKVQPAELEDSGVYFCASSRTPLGDEKLFFGSGTQLSVL.

This clonotype was picked up a small number of times. V and J are TRBV5-6 and TRBJ2-7; possible D gene TRBD2, 5 bases. The germline CDR1 and CDR2 sequences are SGHDT and YYEEEE. There are 15 residues in the CDR3. The V end lost 1 base, the J end lost 2 bases, and 13 bases lay between the germline ends. CDR3 residues: CASSLTGERPYEQYF. CDR3 DNA: TGTGCCAGCAGCTTGACCGGGGAGAGGCCCTACGAGCAGTACTTC.

The chain combines TRBV20-1 with TRBJ2-7, with 9 bases that match TRBD2. Trimming took 1 base from V and 6 from J; bases not matched to a gene: 7. The CDR3 is 14 residues long. CDR1 DFQATT and CDR2 SNEGSKA come from the germline V gene (reference sequence). The DNA of the CDR3 is TGCAGTGCTAGAGTGGGTAGCGGGAGTCGCGAGCAGTACTTC. This gives the protein CSARVGSGSREQYF.

This clonotype has more than one count but fewer than ten. V usage is TRBV27 and J usage is TRBJ2-3; 8 bases map to TRBD2. Germline V gene data show CDR1 as MNHEY and CDR2 as SMNVEV (reference sequence). V gave up 8 bases and J gave up 2 bases; unmatched junction bases: 15. This CDR3 has 17 residues. CDR3 nucleotides: TGTGCCAGCCCACGAAACGTAGCGGGACACTCCACAGATACGCAGTATTTT. It yields the protein CASPRNVAGHSTDTQYF.